These 21 T cell receptor beta chains share one sample of origin, sequenced in a study of shared clonotypes between healthy human individuals. The repertoire was sequenced with immunoSEQ multiplex PCR; TCRdb's copy has only in-frame clones and lacks some. The sample records 98,000 or so clones, around 68% being singletons. Sequenced sample: memory CD8+ T cells sorted from blood. As to subset: CD45RO+ cells pooled with CCR7-negative TemRA cells. The receptors here all came from a woman aged 30 to 39 in good health.

This clone came up once. The V call is TRBV6-6, the J call TRBJ2-4, with D possibly matching TRBD1 (6 bases). CDR1 is MNHNY and CDR2 is SVGAGI in the germline V gene (reference sequence). V lost 0 bases to trimming and J lost 7 bases, with 10 bases between them. This CDR3 region has 14 residues. The CDR3 reads CASSYSIQGNIQYF. The CDR3 bases are TGTGCCAGCAGTTACTCGATCCAGGGGAACATTCAGTACTTC.

The chain combines TRBV6-1 with TRBJ2-7; 13 bases fit TRBD2. V lost 3 bases, J lost 6 bases, and 2 bases stayed unmatched. This CDR3 is built from 14 residues. Germline V gene lookup returns CDR1 MNHNS and CDR2 SASEGT. CDR3 sequence reads: CASSEGLAGSEQYF. CDR3 DNA: TGTGCCAGCAGTGAGGGACTAGCGGGATCCGAGCAGTACTTC.

The genes are TRBV27 and TRBJ1-1, with D hard to call. Germline V gives CDR1 MNHEY, CDR2 SMNVEV (reference sequence). V gave up 4 bases and J gave up 7 bases, with 7 bases separating them. The CDR3 loop spans 11 amino acids. CDR3 sequence (DNA): TGTGCCAGCAGTTGGGGAGATGAAGCTTTCTTT. Translated, it gives CASSWGDEAFF.

For the CDR3, the DNA is TGCGCCAGCAGCCTCTGGACTAGCGGTTCCTACGAGCAGTACTTC. It encodes CASSLWTSGSYEQYF. The chain joins TRBV4-1 to TRBJ2-7, with 10 positions matching TRBD2. The CDR3 has 15 amino acids. V lost 4 bases, J lost 1 base, and 4 bases stayed unmatched. Germline V gene lookup returns CDR1 MGHRA and CDR2 YSYEKL.

The table lists this clone with a few counts. The genes are TRBV15 and TRBJ2-7; D may match TRBD1 or TRBD2 (6 bases each). Germline-derived CDR1 and CDR2 are LNHNV and YYDKDF (reference sequence). V was trimmed by 4 bases and J by 5 bases, leaving 15 bases between them. CDR3 size: 14 residues. The CDR3 region has the DNA TGTGCCACCAGCACTCGATCAAGGGGGGACGAGCAGTACTTC. It codes for CATSTRSRGDEQYF.

CDR3 region: CASGTGTTYEQYF. The CDR3 nucleotides read TGCGCCAGCGGCACAGGGACCACCTACGAGCAGTACTTC. The V call is TRBV10-1, the J call TRBJ2-7; D is perhaps TRBD1 (6 bases). CDR1 and CDR2 (germline): WNHNN, SYGVQD (reference sequence). V gave up 8 bases and J gave up 2 bases, with 13 bases separating them. This CDR3 contains 13 residues.

The table lists this clone with a count of one. This chain connects TRBV5-6 to TRBJ2-7, with a tentative D call TRBD1 (6 bases). V lost 4 bases and J lost 5, with 16 bases in between. Germline CDR1 reads SGHDT; CDR2 reads YYEEEE. The CDR3 is 14 amino acids. The CDR3 sequence: CASSPKVWGHEQYF. DNA of the CDR3: TGTGCCAGCAGCCCCAAAGTTTGGGGGCACGAGCAGTACTTC.

This clone was detected ten times or more. The V and J genes are TRBV10-1 and TRBJ2-7; D ambiguous. The CDR3 totals 10 residues. Germline lookup yields CDR1 WNHNN and CDR2 SYGVQD (reference sequence). Trimming stripped 8 bases from V and 3 bases from J, with 5 bases between. The CDR3 reads CASLDYEQYF. The CDR3 nucleotides read TGCGCCAGCTTGGACTACGAGCAGTACTTC.

The J gene is TRBJ2-6, the V gene TRBV30, with TRBD1 matching over 8 bases. The germline gives CDR1 GTSNPN, CDR2 SVGIG (reference sequence). V lost 4 bases to trimming and J lost 0 bases; unmatched junction nucleotides: 8. The CDR3 is 17 residues long. The chain's CDR3 is CAWTRTGSFSGANVLTF. CDR3 nucleotides: TGTGCCTGGACTCGGACAGGGAGTTTCTCTGGGGCCAACGTCCTGACTTTC.

This rearrangement joins TRBV27 to TRBJ1-2; D might be TRBD1 (5 bases). This CDR3 comprises 18 residues. The ends were cut back, 6 bases at V and 4 bases at J, with 27 bases in the middle. Per the germline V gene, CDR1 is MNHEY and CDR2 is SMNVEV (reference sequence). Written as DNA, the CDR3 is TGTGCCAGCAGATCACCGGGACCGCATCTCCACCCACCCTATGGCTACACCTTC. Translating gives CASRSPGPHLHPPYGYTF.

In DNA, the CDR3 is TGTGCCTGGAGCCCCCGGTGGAGGTTCAATGAGCAGTTCTTC. This gives the protein CAWSPRWRFNEQFF. This rearrangement joins TRBV30 to TRBJ2-1; tentative D call: TRBD2 (5 bases). The CDR3 spans 14 residues. The germline V and J ends were trimmed by 3 bases and 6 bases, with 15 bases remaining between them. Germline values: CDR1 GTSNPN, CDR2 SVGIG (reference sequence).

This clone was detected a few times. This chain uses TRBV7-2 with TRBJ2-7; the D gene is possibly TRBD1 (6 bases). V was cut by 4 bases and J by 4 bases, with 8 bases left in between. Germline V lookup: CDR1 SGHTA, CDR2 FQGNSA. The CDR3 spans 12 residues. The CDR3 DNA reads as TGTGCCAGCAGCTCGACAGGATACGAGCAGTACTTC. Translation: CASSSTGYEQYF.

This clone was seen at least ten times. Distinct nucleotide sequences in the sample also encode this CDR3. V gene TRBV6-1 combines with J gene TRBJ2-3; perhaps TRBD1 as D (6 bases). CDR1 is MNHNS, CDR2 SASEGT, per germline. Trimming pared 1 base from V and 1 base from J, leaving 9 bases between. The CDR3 runs 15 residues. In DNA, the CDR3 is TGTGCCAGCAGTGAAGAAGCAGGGGGCACAGATACGCAGTATTTT. It yields the protein CASSEEAGGTDTQYF.

The rearrangement uses TRBV9 and TRBJ2-1; the D is unclear. In germline, CDR1 is SGDLS, CDR2 YYNGEE. V was shortened by 4 bases and J by 7 bases, with 15 bases between the two germline ends. This CDR3 spans 14 amino acids. CDR3 protein: CASSPSPEGNEQFF. For the CDR3, the DNA is TGTGCCAGCAGCCCAAGCCCCGAAGGGAATGAGCAGTTCTTC.

This chain links TRBV2 with TRBJ2-5, with D perhaps matching TRBD1 (6 bases). From germline, CDR1 is SNHLY and CDR2 FYNNEI. Between the trimmed V and J ends, which lost 7 bases and 11 bases, there was a span of 14 bases. The length of the CDR3 is 11 residues. The CDR3 protein is CASKGAGEQYF. CDR3 coding DNA: TGTGCCAGCAAGGGAGCAGGGGAGCAGTACTTC. Looking up the rest from reference TRBV2 and TRBJ2-5 gives the full variable domain: EPEVTQTPSHQVTQMGQEVILRCVPISNHLYFYWYRQILGQKVEFLVSFYNNEISEKSEIFDDQFSVERPDGSNFTLKIRSTKLEDSAMYFCASKGAGEQYFGPGTRLLVL.

The rearrangement links TRBV5-4 to TRBJ2-7; the D gene is possibly TRBD2 (6 bases). The CDR3 contains 14 residues. Germline V gene sequence: CDR1 SGHNT, CDR2 YYREEE (reference sequence). With 2 bases removed from V and 4 bases from J, the gap between germline ends came to 13 bases. DNA for the CDR3: TGTGCCAGCAGCTTTCAGGGAGGCATATACGAGCAGTACTTC. Encoded protein: CASSFQGGIYEQYF.

This clone was detected only a few times. The chain uses TRBV6-1 and TRBJ2-7, with TRBD2 as a possible D gene (5 bases). Germline CDR1 reads MNHNS; CDR2 reads SASEGT. Trimming left V 0 bases short and J 0 bases short, with 9 bases between. This CDR3 contains 15 residues. CDR3 in amino acids: CASSEASGSSYEQYF. CDR3 nucleotides: TGTGCCAGCAGTGAAGCCAGCGGTAGCTCCTACGAGCAGTACTTC.

The chain carries TRBV9 and TRBJ1-1; D unclear. Germline V gives CDR1 SGDLS, CDR2 YYNGEE. The CDR3 sequence is 12 residues long. V gave up 3 bases and J gave up 7 bases, with 10 bases separating them. This CDR3 is CASSGAANEAFF. Here the CDR3 DNA reads TGTGCCAGCAGCGGCGCAGCAAATGAAGCTTTCTTT.

The V and J genes are TRBV6-1 and TRBJ2-7; a weak D match, TRBD1 (6 bases). CDR1 is MNHNS, CDR2 SASEGT, per germline. The length of the CDR3 is 14 residues. The germline V and J ends were trimmed by 8 bases and 3 bases, with 17 bases remaining between them. In DNA, the CDR3 is TGTGCCAGCGGGACCACCGGGACATACTACGAGCAGTACTTC. It yields the protein CASGTTGTYYEQYF.

The table lists this clone with a few counts. The chain joins TRBV7-5 to TRBJ1-5; the table's D gene call, TRBD1, was not cross checked with the DNA. TRBV7-5 is designated a pseudogene. There are 17 residues in the CDR3. The CDR3, as DNA: TGTGTCAGAAGCTTACCCAGACAGGGGAGTAGCAATCAGCCCCAGCATTTT. This gives the protein CVRSLPRQGSSNQPQHF.

The CDR3 nucleotides are TGTGCCAGCAGCCCGGGACTAGCGGGTGACTACAATGAGCAGTTCTTC. Protein sequence: CASSPGLAGDYNEQFF. The gene calls are TRBV7-9 and TRBJ2-1; 12 positions match TRBD2. Germline V CDR1 and CDR2: SEHNR, FQNEAQ (reference sequence). The V gene end was trimmed by 5 bases and the J gene end by 3 bases; junction bases not matched to a gene: 5. The CDR3 is 16 amino acids.